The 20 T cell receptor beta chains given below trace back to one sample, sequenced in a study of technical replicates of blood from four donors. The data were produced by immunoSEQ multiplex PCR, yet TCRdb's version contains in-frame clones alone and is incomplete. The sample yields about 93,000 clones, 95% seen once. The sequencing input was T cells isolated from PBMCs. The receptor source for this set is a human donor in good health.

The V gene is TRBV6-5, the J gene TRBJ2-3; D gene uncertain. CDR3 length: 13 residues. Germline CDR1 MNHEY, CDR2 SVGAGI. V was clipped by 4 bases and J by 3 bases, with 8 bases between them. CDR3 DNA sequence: TGTGCCAGCAGTTCCGTATCTACAGATACGCAGTATTTT. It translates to CASSSVSTDTQYF.

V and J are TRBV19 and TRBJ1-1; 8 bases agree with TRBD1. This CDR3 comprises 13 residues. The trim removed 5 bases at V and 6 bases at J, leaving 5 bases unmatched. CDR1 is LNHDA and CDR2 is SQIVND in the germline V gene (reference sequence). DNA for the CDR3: TGTGCCAGTAGTGTGGACAGGGCTGCTGAAGCTTTCTTT. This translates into CASSVDRAAEAFF.

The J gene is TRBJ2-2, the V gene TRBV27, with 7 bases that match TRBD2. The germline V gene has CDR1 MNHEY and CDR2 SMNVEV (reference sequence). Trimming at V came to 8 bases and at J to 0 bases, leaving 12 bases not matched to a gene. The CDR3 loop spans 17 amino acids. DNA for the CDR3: TGTGCCAGCCGAATGTGGGGAGGGAGCGCGAACACCGGGGAGCTGTTTTTT. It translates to CASRMWGGSANTGELFF.

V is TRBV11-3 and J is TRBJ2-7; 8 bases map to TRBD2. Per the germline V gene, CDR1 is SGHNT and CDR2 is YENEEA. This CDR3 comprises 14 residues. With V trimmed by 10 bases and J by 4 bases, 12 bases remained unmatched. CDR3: CATQPRGGLYEQYF. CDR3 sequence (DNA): TGTGCCACACAGCCACGGGGGGGGCTTTACGAGCAGTACTTC.

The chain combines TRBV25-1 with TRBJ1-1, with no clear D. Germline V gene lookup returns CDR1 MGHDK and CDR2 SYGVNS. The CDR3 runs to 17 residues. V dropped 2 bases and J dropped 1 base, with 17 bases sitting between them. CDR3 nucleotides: TGTGCCAGCAGTGAAACGTGGGTGGGTGAGGGGAACACTGAAGCTTTCTTT. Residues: CASSETWVGEGNTEAFF. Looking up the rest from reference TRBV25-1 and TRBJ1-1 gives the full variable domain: EADIYQTPRYLVIGTGKKITLECSQTMGHDKMYWYQQDPGMELHLIHYSYGVNSTEKGDLSSESTVSRIRTEHFPLTLESARPSHTSQYLCASSETWVGEGNTEAFFGQGTRLTVV.

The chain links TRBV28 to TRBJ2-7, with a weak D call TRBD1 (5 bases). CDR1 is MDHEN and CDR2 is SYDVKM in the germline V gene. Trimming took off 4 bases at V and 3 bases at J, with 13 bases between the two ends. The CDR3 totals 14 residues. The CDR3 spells CASSSLTALYEQYF. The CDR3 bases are TGTGCCAGCAGTTCCTTGACAGCGCTCTACGAGCAGTACTTC.

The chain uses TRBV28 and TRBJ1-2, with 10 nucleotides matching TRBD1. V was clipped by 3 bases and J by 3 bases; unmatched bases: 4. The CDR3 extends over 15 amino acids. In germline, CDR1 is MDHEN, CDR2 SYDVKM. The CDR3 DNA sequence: TGTGCCAGCAGTTTGGGGACAGGGGCTGACTATGGCTACACCTTC. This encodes CASSLGTGADYGYTF.

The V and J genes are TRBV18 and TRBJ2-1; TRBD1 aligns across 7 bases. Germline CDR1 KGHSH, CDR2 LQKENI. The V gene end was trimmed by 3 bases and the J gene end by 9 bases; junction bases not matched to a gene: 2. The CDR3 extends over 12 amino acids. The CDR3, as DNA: TGTGCCAGCTCACCTACAGGGGCTGAGCAGTTCTTC. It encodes CASSPTGAEQFF.

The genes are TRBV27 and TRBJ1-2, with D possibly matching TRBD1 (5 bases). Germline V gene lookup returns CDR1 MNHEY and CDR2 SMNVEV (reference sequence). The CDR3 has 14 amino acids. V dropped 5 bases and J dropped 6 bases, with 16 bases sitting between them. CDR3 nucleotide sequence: TGTGCCAGCAGTCTTTTAGGGGCAAACCATGGCTACACCTTC. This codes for CASSLLGANHGYTF.

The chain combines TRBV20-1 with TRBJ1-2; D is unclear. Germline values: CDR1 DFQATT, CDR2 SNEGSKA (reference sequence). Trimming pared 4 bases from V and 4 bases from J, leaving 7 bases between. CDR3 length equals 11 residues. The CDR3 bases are TGCAGTGCTATGTCGGGCTATGGCTACACCTTC. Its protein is CSAMSGYGYTF.

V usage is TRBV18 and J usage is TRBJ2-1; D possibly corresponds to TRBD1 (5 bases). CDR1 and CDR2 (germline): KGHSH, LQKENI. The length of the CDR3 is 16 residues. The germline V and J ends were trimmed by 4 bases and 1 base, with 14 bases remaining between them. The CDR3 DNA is TGTGCCAGCTCACTAAGGGGCGGTGATTCCTACAATGAGCAGTTCTTC. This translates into CASSLRGGDSYNEQFF.

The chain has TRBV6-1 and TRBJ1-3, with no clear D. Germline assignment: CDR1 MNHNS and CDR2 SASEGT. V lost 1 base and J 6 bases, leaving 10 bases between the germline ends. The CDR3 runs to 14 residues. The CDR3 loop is CASSEGAILNTIYF. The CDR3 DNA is TGTGCCAGCAGTGAAGGAGCGATTCTAAACACCATATATTTT.

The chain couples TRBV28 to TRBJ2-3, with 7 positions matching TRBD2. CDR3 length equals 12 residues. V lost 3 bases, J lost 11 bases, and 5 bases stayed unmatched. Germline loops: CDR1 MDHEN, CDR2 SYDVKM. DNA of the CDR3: TGTGCCAGCAGTTTCGGGGGGATCATGCAGTATTTT. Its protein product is CASSFGGIMQYF.

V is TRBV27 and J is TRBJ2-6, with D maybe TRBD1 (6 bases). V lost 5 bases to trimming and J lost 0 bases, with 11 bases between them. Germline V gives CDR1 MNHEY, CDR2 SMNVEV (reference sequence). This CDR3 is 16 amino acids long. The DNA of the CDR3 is TGTGCCAGCAGTCAGACAGGCTACTCTGGGGCCAACGTCCTGACTTTC. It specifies CASSQTGYSGANVLTF. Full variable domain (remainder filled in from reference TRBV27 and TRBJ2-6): EAQVTQNPRYLITVTGKKLTVTCSQNMNHEYMSWYRQDPGLGLRQIYYSMNVEVTDKGDVPEGYKVSRKEKRNFPLILESPSPNQTSLYFCASSQTGYSGANVLTFGAGSRLTVL.

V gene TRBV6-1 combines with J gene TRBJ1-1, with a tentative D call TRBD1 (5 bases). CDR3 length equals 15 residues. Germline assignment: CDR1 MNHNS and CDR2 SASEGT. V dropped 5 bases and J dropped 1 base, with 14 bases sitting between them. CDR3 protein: CASSPPDRQNTEAFF. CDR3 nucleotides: TGTGCCAGCAGTCCACCCGACAGACAGAACACTGAAGCTTTCTTT.

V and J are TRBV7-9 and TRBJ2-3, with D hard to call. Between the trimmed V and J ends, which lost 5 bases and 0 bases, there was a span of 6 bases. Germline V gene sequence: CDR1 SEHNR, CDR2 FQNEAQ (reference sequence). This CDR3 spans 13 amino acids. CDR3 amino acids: CASSVPSTDTQYF. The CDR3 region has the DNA TGTGCCAGCAGCGTTCCTAGCACAGATACGCAGTATTTT.

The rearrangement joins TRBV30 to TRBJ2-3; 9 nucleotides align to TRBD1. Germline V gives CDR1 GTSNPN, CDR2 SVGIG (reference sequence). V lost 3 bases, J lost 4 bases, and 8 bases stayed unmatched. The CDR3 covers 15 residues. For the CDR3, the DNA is TGTGCCTGGAGGGGCGGACAGGGGCAGTCAGATACGCAGTATTTT. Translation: CAWRGGQGQSDTQYF.

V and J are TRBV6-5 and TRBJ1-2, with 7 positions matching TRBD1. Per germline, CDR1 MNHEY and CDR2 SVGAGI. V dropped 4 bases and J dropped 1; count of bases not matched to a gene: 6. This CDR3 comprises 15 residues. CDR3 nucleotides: TGTGCCAGCAGTTCCCCGGGACAGAATAACTATGGCTACACCTTC. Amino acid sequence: CASSSPGQNNYGYTF.

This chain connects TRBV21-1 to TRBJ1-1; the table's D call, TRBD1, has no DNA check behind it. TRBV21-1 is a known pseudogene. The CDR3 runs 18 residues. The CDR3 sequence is CASSKAGEDRPRMGEAFF. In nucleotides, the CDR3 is TGTGCCAGCAGCAAAGCAGGTGAGGACAGGCCCCGGATGGGGGAAGCTTTCTTT.

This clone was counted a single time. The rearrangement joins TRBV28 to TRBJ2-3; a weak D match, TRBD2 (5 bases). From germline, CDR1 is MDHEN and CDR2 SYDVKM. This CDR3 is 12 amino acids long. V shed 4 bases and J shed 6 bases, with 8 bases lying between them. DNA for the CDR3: TGTGCCAGCAGTTCGGCTAGCGATACGCAGTATTTT. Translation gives CASSSASDTQYF.